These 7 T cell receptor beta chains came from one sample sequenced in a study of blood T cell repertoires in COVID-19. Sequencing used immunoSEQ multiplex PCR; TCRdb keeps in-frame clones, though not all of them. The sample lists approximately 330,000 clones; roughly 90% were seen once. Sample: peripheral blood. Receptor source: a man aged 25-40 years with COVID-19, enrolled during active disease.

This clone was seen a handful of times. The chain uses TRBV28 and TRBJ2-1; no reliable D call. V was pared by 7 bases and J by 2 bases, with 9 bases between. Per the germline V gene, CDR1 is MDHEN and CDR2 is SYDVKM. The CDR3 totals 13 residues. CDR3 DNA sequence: TGTGCCAGCATCCGCGGAACCTACAATGAGCAGTTCTTC. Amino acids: CASIRGTYNEQFF.

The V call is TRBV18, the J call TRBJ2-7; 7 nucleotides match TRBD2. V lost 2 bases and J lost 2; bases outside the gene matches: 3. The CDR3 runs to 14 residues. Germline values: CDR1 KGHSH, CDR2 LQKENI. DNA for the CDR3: TGTGCCAGCTCACCAGGGACTACCACCTACGAGCAGTACTTC. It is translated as CASSPGTTTYEQYF. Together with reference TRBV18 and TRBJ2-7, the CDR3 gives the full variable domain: NAGVMQNPRHLVRRRGQEARLRCSPMKGHSHVYWYRQLPEEGLKFMVYLQKENIIDESGMPKERFSAEFPKEGPSILRIQQVVRGDSAAYFCASSPGTTTYEQYFGPGTRLTVT.

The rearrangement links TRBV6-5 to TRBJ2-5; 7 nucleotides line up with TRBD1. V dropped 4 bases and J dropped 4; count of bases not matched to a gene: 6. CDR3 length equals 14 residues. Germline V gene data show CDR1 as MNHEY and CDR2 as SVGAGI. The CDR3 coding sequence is TGTGCCAGCAGTTTTGACAGGGTAGGAGAGACCCAGTACTTC. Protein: CASSFDRVGETQYF.

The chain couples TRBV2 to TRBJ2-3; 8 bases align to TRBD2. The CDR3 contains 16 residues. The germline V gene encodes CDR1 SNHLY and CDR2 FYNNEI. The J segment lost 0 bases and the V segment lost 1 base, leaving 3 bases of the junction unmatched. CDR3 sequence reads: CASSEGASGSTDTQYF. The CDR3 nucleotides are TGTGCCAGCAGTGAAGGGGCTAGCGGGAGCACAGATACGCAGTATTTT.

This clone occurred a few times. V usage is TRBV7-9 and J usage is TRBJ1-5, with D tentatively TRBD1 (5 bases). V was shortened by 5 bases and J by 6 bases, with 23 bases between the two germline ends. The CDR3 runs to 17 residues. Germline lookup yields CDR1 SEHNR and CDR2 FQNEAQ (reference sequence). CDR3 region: CASSPPWSGDGGQPQHF. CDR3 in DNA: TGTGCCAGCAGCCCCCCATGGTCTGGGGACGGGGGTCAGCCCCAGCATTTT.

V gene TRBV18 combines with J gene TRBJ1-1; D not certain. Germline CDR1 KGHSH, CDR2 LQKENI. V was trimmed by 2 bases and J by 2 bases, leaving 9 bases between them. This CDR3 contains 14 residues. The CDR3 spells CASSPVTRNTEAFF. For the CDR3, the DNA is TGTGCCAGCTCACCAGTAACCAGAAACACTGAAGCTTTCTTT.

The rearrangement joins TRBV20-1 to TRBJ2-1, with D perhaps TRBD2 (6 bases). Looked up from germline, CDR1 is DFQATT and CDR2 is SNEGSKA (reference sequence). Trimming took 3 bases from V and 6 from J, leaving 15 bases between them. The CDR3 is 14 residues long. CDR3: CSASRSLRGNEQFF. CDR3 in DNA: TGCAGTGCTAGTAGGTCTCTGCGGGGCAATGAGCAGTTCTTC.